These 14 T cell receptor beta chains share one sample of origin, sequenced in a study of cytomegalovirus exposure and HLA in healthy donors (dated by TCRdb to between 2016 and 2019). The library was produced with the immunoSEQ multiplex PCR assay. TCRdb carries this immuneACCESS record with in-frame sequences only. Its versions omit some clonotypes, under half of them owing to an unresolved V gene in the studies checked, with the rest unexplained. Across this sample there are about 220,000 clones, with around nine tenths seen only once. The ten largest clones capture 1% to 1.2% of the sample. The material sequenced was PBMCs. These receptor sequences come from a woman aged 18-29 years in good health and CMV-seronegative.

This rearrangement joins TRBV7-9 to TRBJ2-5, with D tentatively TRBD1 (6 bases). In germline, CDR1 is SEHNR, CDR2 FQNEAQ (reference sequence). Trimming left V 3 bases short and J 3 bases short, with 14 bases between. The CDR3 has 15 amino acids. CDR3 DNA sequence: TGTGCCAGCAGCTTCGGACAGATCACAAAAGAGACCCAGTACTTC. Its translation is CASSFGQITKETQYF.

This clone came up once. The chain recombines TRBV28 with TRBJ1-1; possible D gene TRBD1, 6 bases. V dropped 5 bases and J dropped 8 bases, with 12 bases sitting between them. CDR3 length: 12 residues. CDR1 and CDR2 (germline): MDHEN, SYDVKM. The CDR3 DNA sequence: TGTGCCAGCAGTATCGGACAGAGAGAAGCTTTCTTT. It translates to CASSIGQREAFF.

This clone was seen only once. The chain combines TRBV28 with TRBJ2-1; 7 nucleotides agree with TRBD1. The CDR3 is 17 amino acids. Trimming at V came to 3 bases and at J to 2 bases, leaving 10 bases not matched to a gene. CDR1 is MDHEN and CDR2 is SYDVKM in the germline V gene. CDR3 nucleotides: TGTGCCAGCAGTTTGTCCAACAGGGGAGAGGCCTACAATGAGCAGTTCTTC. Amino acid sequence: CASSLSNRGEAYNEQFF.

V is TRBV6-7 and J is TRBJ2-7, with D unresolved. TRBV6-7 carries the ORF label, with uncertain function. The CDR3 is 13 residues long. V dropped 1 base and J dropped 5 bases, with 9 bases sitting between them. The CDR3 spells CASSYLLPDEQYF. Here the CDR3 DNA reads TGTGCCAGCAGTTACTTGTTACCAGACGAGCAGTACTTC.

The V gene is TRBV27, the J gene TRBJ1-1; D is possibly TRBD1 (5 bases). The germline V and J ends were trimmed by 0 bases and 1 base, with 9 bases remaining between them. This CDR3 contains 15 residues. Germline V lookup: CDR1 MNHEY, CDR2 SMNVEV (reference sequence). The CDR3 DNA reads TGTGCCAGCAGTTTATCTAGGGGCTGGAACACTGAAGCTTTCTTT. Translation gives CASSLSRGWNTEAFF.

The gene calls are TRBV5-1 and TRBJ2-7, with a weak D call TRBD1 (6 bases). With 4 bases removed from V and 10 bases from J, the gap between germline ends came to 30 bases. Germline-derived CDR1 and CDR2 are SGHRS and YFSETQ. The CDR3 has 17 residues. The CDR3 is CASSPQTLQGPNAAQYF. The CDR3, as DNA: TGCGCCAGCAGCCCCCAGACGCTACAGGGACCGAACGCGGCCCAGTACTTC.

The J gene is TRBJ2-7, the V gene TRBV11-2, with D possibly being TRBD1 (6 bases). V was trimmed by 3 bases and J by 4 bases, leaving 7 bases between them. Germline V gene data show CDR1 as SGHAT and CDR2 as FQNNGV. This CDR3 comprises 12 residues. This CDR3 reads CASSFQGYEQYF. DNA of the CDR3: TGTGCCAGCAGCTTCCAGGGGTACGAGCAGTACTTC.

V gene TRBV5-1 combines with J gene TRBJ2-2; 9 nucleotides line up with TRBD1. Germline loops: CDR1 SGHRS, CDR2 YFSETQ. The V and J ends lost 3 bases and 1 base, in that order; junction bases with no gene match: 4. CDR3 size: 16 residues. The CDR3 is CASSYSTGGNTGELFF. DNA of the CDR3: TGCGCCAGCAGCTATTCGACAGGGGGGAACACCGGGGAGCTGTTTTTT.

In DNA form, the CDR3 reads TGTGCCAGCAGCTTGGGCGACGCGGGATATGGCTACACCTTC. Its translation is CASSLGDAGYGYTF. The chain recombines TRBV5-4 with TRBJ1-2; D is unclear. This CDR3 contains 14 residues. V was pared by 0 bases and J by 5 bases, with 11 bases between. Germline-derived CDR1 and CDR2 are SGHNT and YYREEE (reference sequence).

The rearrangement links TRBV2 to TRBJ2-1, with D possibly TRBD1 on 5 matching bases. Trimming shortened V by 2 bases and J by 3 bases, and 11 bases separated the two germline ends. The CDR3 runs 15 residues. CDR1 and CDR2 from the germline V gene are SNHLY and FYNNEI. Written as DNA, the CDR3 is TGTGCCAGCAGTGAAAGGGGATCCCTCTACAATGAGCAGTTCTTC. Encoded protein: CASSERGSLYNEQFF.

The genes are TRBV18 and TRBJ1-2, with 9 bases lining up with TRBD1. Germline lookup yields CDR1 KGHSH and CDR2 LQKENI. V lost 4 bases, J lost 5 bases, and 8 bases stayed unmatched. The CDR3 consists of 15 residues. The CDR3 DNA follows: TGTGCCAGCTCACTCACGGGACAGGGTAATTATGGCTACACCTTC. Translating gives CASSLTGQGNYGYTF.

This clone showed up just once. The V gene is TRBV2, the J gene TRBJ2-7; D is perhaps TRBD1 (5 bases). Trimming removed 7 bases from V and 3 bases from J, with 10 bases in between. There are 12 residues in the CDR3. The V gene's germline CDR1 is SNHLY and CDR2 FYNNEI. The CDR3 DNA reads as TGTGCCAGCACCGGACAAGTCTACGAGCAGTACTTC. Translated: CASTGQVYEQYF.

The CDR3 region has the DNA TGTGCCAGCAGCTTAGTTGTGCAGTCCGAGCAGTACTTC. It specifies CASSLVVQSEQYF. The genes are TRBV11-2 and TRBJ2-7; D uncertain. Germline lookup yields CDR1 SGHAT and CDR2 FQNNGV. V lost 1 base and J 6 bases, leaving 10 bases between the germline ends. The CDR3 totals 13 residues.

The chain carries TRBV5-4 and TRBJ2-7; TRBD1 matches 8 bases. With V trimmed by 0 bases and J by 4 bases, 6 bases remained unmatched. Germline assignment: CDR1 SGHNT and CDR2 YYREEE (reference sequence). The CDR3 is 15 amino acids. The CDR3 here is CASSLAGQGWYEQYF. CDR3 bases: TGTGCCAGCAGCTTGGCCGGACAGGGATGGTACGAGCAGTACTTC.